This is a list of T cell receptor beta chains from one sample in a study of T cell responses to AZD1222 COVID-19 vaccine. Sequencing was performed with immunoSEQ multiplex PCR; in TCRdb, only in-frame clones are kept and a portion is missing. This sample has fewer than 200,000 clones; 70% to 90% occur once, and the top ten carry approximately 4%. The sequenced sample was peripheral blood, obtained 28 days after the second dose of the MenACWY control vaccine. The receptors stem from an adult who received the MenACWY meningococcal vaccine as a control. Both conserved end residues are part of each CDR3. D genes are given only for firm matches. The size of a clone is reported for some rows only, either as once, few or many, or as a class for expanded clones.

j_gene,abundance,v_gene,d_gene,CDR3nt,CDR3aa
TRBJ2-3,-,TRBV10-1,TRBD1,TGCGCCAGCAGTTCCGCAGGGGGCTATACGCAGTATTTT,CASSSAGGYTQYF
TRBJ2-7,once,TRBV7-8,-,TGTGCCAGCAGCTTGGCCGGAAGGAATGAGCAGTACTTC,CASSLAGRNEQYF
TRBJ1-2,-,TRBV5-1,-,TGCGCCAGCAGCCTGCCGGGCCAAGGCCATGGCTACACCTTC,CASSLPGQGHGYTF
TRBJ1-5,once,TRBV28,TRBD1,TGTGCCAGCAGCCGACAGGGGGCTTCGCAGCCCCAGCATTTT,CASSRQGASQPQHF
TRBJ2-2,-,TRBV10-3,-,TGTGCCATCAGTGAGTCGGGATCTGGGGGATCCGGGGAGCTGTTTTTT,CAISESGSGGSGELFF
TRBJ2-3,-,TRBV10-3,TRBD1,TGTGCCATCAGTGATTTGGACAGGGTTGATCATACGCAGTATTTT,CAISDLDRVDHTQYF
TRBJ2-7,-,TRBV28,TRBD1,TGTGCCAGCAGTTCAGGACAGGGTGATCGACACGAGCAGTACTTC,CASSSGQGDRHEQYF
TRBJ1-3,-,TRBV19,TRBD1,TGTGCCAGTAGTATTGGACAGGAACTCTTCTCTGGAAACACCATATATTTT,CASSIGQELFSGNTIYF
TRBJ1-3,-,TRBV4-3,-,TGCGCCAGCAGCCAAGATCTTGGAACCACTGGAAACACCATATATTTT,CASSQDLGTTGNTIYF
TRBJ2-2,-,TRBV28,-,TGTGCCAGCAGTTTATTATCCCTTCCTTCCCCCTCCGGGGAGCTGTTTTTT,CASSLLSLPSPSGELFF
TRBJ2-2,-,TRBV30,TRBD1,TGTGCCTGGGCCCAGGGGGCATGGACCGGGGAGCTGTTTTTT,CAWAQGAWTGELFF
TRBJ1-4,-,TRBV7-2,-,TGTGCCAGCAGCTTAGGAGGGGGGCCGAATGAAAAACTGTTTTTT,CASSLGGGPNEKLFF
TRBJ2-6,-,TRBV18,-,TGTGCCAGCTCACTGGACATCTCTGGGGCCAACGTCCTGACTTTC,CASSLDISGANVLTF
TRBJ1-4,-,TRBV18,-,TGTGCCAGCTCACCAGTCTCAGGAACCGATAATGAAAAACTGTTTTTT,CASSPVSGTDNEKLFF
TRBJ2-1,-,TRBV10-3,TRBD1,TGTGCCATCAGTGATAGGGGGCGGAGCTCCTACAATGAGCAGTTCTTC,CAISDRGRSSYNEQFF
TRBJ1-1,-,TRBV10-3,-,TGTGCCATCAGAACAGGGTTGGGCACTGAAGCTTTCTTT,CAIRTGLGTEAFF
TRBJ2-2,-,TRBV10-3,-,TGTGCCATCAGTGAGTGGTCTCCGAACACCGGGGAGCTGTTTTTT,CAISEWSPNTGELFF
TRBJ2-4,-,TRBV5-1,-,TGCGCCAGCAGCTTGGCCGGGCAGGCACTAGCCAAAAACATTCAGTACTTC,CASSLAGQALAKNIQYF
TRBJ1-1,-,TRBV20-1,-,TGCAGTGCTAGAGGGGGGGAAGCTTTCTTT,CSARGGEAFF
TRBJ2-5,-,TRBV11-2,-,TGTGCCAGCAGCAGCTCCAGGGTTGCGGAGACCCAGTACTTC,CASSSSRVAETQYF
TRBJ1-1,-,TRBV6-6,-,TGTGCCAGCAGTTATGGACAAGTGAACACTGAAGCTTTCTTT,CASSYGQVNTEAFF
TRBJ1-6,-,TRBV2,TRBD1,TGTGCCAGCAGGGCCGGGACAGACTATAATTCACCCCTCCACTTT,CASRAGTDYNSPLHF
TRBJ2-1,-,TRBV5-1,-,TGCGCCAGCAGCTATAACAGGGTAAGCCACAATGAGCAGTTCTTC,CASSYNRVSHNEQFF
TRBJ1-4,-,TRBV30,-,TGTGCCTGGAGTCCGGGACTAGCCGCAACTAATGAAAAACTGTTTTTT,CAWSPGLAATNEKLFF
TRBJ2-3,-,TRBV7-9,-,TGTGCCAGCAGCTCCCGGAACACAGATACGCAGTATTTT,CASSSRNTDTQYF
TRBJ2-7,few,TRBV28,-,TGTGCCAGCAGGCAGGGACGGGGCGAGCAGTACTTC,CASRQGRGEQYF
TRBJ2-7,-,TRBV5-1,-,TGCGCCAGCAGCTCCACCCCTTTTCGGGGGCAAAGCGAGCAGTACTTC,CASSSTPFRGQSEQYF
TRBJ2-7,-,TRBV6-5,-,TGTGCCAGCAGTTACGACCCTGGCAGCTCCTACGAGCAGTACTTC,CASSYDPGSSYEQYF
TRBJ1-2,-,TRBV28,TRBD1,TGTGCCAGCAGGTACTGGGACAGGGGATATGGCTACACCTTC,CASRYWDRGYGYTF
TRBJ1-2,-,TRBV18,-,TGTGCCAGCTCACCGGGTGACAGATATGGCTACACCTTC,CASSPGDRYGYTF
TRBJ1-2,-,TRBV18,-,TGTGCCAGCTCCCCAAATGGACAGAACTATGGCTACACCTTC,CASSPNGQNYGYTF
TRBJ1-1,-,TRBV3-1/TRBV3-2,TRBD1,TGTGCCAGCAGCCCCTTAACAGGGGGAATAGCTTTCTTT,CASSPLTGGIAFF
TRBJ2-7,-,TRBV5-6,-,TGTGCCAGCAGCTTATACAACTACGAGCAGTACTTC,CASSLYNYEQYF
TRBJ2-7,-,TRBV7-2,TRBD1,TGTGCCAGCAGCTCGGCCGGGACAGGGAAATACGAGCAGTACTTC,CASSSAGTGKYEQYF
TRBJ1-1,-,TRBV10-3,-,TGTGCCATCAGTCCTGGGGGGTTTAACACTGAAGCTTTCTTT,CAISPGGFNTEAFF
TRBJ1-4,-,TRBV10-2,-,TGCGCCAGCAGTGAGTCGCGAAAACTGTTTTTT,CASSESRKLFF
TRBJ2-5,-,TRBV6-2/TRBV6-3,-,TGTGCCAGCAGTTACGCAGCGGCGCTCGAGTGGACCCAGTACTTC,CASSYAAALEWTQYF
TRBJ1-4,-,TRBV10-1,-,TGCGCCAGCAGTGAGAACTCAAATGAAAAACTGTTTTTT,CASSENSNEKLFF
TRBJ2-3,-,TRBV7-9,TRBD1,TGTGCCAGCAGCTTGGACAGGGGGTGGAATACGCAGTATTTT,CASSLDRGWNTQYF
TRBJ2-1,-,TRBV6-1,TRBD2,TGTGCCACCAAGGGCGGGAGGGCCATAAATGAGCAGTTCTTC,CATKGGRAINEQFF
TRBJ2-1,once,TRBV7-6,TRBD2,TGTGCCAGCAGCTTAGTACACGGGGGAGGGCCTGAGCAGTTCTTC,CASSLVHGGGPEQFF
TRBJ2-6,-,TRBV30,-,TGTGCCTGGAGCCTAGCACAGGGATACTCTGGGGCCAACGTCCTGACTTTC,CAWSLAQGYSGANVLTF
TRBJ2-2,once,TRBV30,-,TGTGCCTGGAGTGACCAGGACACCGGGGAGCTGTTTTTT,CAWSDQDTGELFF
TRBJ2-7,-,TRBV29-1,-,TGCAGCGTTCCGGGACCTCACTCCTACGAGCAGTACTTC,CSVPGPHSYEQYF
TRBJ2-1,few,TRBV10-1,-,TGCGCCAGCAGACTGACACTCGACAATGAGCAGTTCTTC,CASRLTLDNEQFF
TRBJ1-2,-,TRBV25-1,-,TGTGCCAGCGGGGACTATGGCTACACCTTC,CASGDYGYTF
TRBJ2-2,-,TRBV6-2/TRBV6-3,TRBD2,TGTGCCAGCAGTTATGTTCTAGGTAGCGGGAGGGCGCGCACCGGGGAGCTGTTTTTT,CASSYVLGSGRARTGELFF
TRBJ2-1,-,TRBV7-3,-,TGTGCCAGCAGCTTAACGAATACGGAGGATGAGCAGTTCTTC,CASSLTNTEDEQFF